The 31 T cell receptor beta chains in this list originate from one sample, sequenced in a study of T cell responses to AZD1222 COVID-19 vaccine. Some clones are missing from TCRdb's copy, which holds only in-frame ones; the method was immunoSEQ multiplex PCR. Found here are roughly 70,000 clones, 70% to 90% of them singletons; the top ten hold around 1.3%. Specimen: peripheral blood, collected 28 days after the second AZD1222 dose. Receptors were obtained from an adult who received the AZD1222 COVID-19 vaccine.

The chain employs TRBV18 and TRBJ1-2; tentatively, D is TRBD1 (6 bases). CDR1 and CDR2 (germline): KGHSH, LQKENI. Trimming removed 3 bases at V and 7 bases at J, with 15 bases between. The CDR3 is 14 residues long. CDR3 in DNA: TGTGCCAGCTCACCGACGCTGGGGGGGCCTGGCTACACCTTC. It yields the protein CASSPTLGGPGYTF.

The chain is built from TRBV29-1 and TRBJ1-1; D call uncertain. Per germline, CDR1 SQVTM and CDR2 ANQGSEA. The CDR3 runs 13 residues. V gave up 4 bases and J gave up 0 bases, with 9 bases separating them. The CDR3 DNA reads as TGCAGCGTTGTTTGGGCCATGAACACTGAAGCTTTCTTT. Translating it yields CSVVWAMNTEAFF.

This clone was seen more than once but under ten times. The chain employs TRBV18 and TRBJ2-7, with D tentatively TRBD2 (6 bases). Germline V gene sequence: CDR1 KGHSH, CDR2 LQKENI. CDR3 length equals 16 residues. Trimming pared 2 bases from V and 0 bases from J, leaving 14 bases between. CDR3 DNA sequence: TGTGCCAGCTCACCAGGAGGGCGGTATAGCTCCTACGAGCAGTACTTC. Its protein is CASSPGGRYSSYEQYF.

V gene TRBV6-5 combines with J gene TRBJ1-5; D not certain. The V end lost 6 bases, the J end lost 9 bases, and 12 bases lay between the germline ends. CDR1 MNHEY and CDR2 SVGAGI come from the germline V gene. This CDR3 contains 12 residues. This CDR3 reads CASRSGARPQHF. In DNA form, the CDR3 reads TGTGCCAGCAGGTCTGGAGCGCGGCCCCAGCATTTT.

The genes are TRBV10-2 and TRBJ1-1; D uncertain. From germline, CDR1 is WSHSY and CDR2 SAAADI. The V end was cut by 4 bases, the J end by 1 base, with 13 bases between. CDR3 length: 15 amino acids. CDR3 residues: CASSARPSGNTEAFF. In DNA form, the CDR3 reads TGCGCCAGCAGTGCGCGACCGTCAGGGAACACTGAAGCTTTCTTT.

This sequence joins TRBV7-3 and TRBJ1-1; D ambiguous. The germline V gene encodes CDR1 SGHTA and CDR2 FQGTGA. The V end was cut by 5 bases, the J end by 2 bases, with 12 bases between. There are 14 residues in the CDR3. The CDR3 region is CASSPSSGNTEAFF. The CDR3 DNA reads as TGTGCCAGCAGCCCCTCCTCGGGTAACACTGAAGCTTTCTTT.

Here the CDR3 reads CASSSRDGGTDEQYF. The DNA for the CDR3 is TGTGCCAGCAGCTCGCGGGACGGGGGTACGGACGAGCAGTACTTC. The chain links TRBV7-8 to TRBJ2-7; perhaps TRBD2 as D (6 bases). The germline CDR1 and CDR2 sequences are SGHVS and FQNEAQ. Trimming stripped 4 bases from V and 5 bases from J, with 18 bases between. The CDR3 is 15 amino acids. The full variable domain, with the rest looked up from reference TRBV7-8 and TRBJ2-7, is GAGVSQSPRYKVAKRGQDVALRCDPISGHVSLFWYQQALGQGPEFLTYFQNEAQLDKSGLPSDRFFAERPEGSVSTLKIQRTQQEDSAVYLCASSSRDGGTDEQYFGPGTRLTVT.

The chain uses TRBV19 and TRBJ1-1; D not resolved. The V gene's germline CDR1 is LNHDA and CDR2 SQIVND (reference sequence). V dropped 6 bases and J dropped 4 bases, with 15 bases sitting between them. This CDR3 is built from 14 residues. CDR3 nucleotide sequence: TGTGCCAGTAGCACTTGGGCGCCGACCACTGAAGCTTTCTTT. This translates into CASSTWAPTTEAFF.

This clone showed up just once. The V call is TRBV30, the J call TRBJ1-5; no clear D. V was cut by 0 bases and J by 2 bases, with 5 bases left in between. This CDR3 region has 13 residues. Germline CDR1 is GTSNPN and CDR2 is SVGIG (reference sequence). CDR3 coding DNA: TGTGCCTGGAGTGTAGATGGCAATCAGCCCCAGCATTTT. As protein: CAWSVDGNQPQHF.

This sequence joins TRBV6-5 and TRBJ1-1, with D uncertain. CDR1 MNHEY and CDR2 SVGAGI come from the germline V gene. Trimming pared 6 bases from V and 1 base from J, leaving 15 bases between. This CDR3 region has 15 residues. Written as DNA, the CDR3 is TGTGCCAGCAGGCCCTACCTAGATCGGAACACTGAAGCTTTCTTT. Its protein product is CASRPYLDRNTEAFF.

The V and J genes are TRBV18 and TRBJ1-1; D is possibly TRBD1 (6 bases). Between the trimmed V and J ends, which lost 6 bases and 4 bases, there was a span of 18 bases. CDR3 size: 15 residues. The germline gives CDR1 KGHSH, CDR2 LQKENI. The DNA for the CDR3 is TGTGCCAGCTCGCGTAGTTGGGGGGCTGGCACTGAAGCTTTCTTT. Translated: CASSRSWGAGTEAFF.

The J gene is TRBJ1-4, the V gene TRBV27; D is unresolved. Germline V gene sequence: CDR1 MNHEY, CDR2 SMNVEV (reference sequence). This CDR3 spans 13 amino acids. V lost 8 bases to trimming and J lost 4 bases, with 11 bases between them. The CDR3 nucleotides read TGTGCCAGCTGCGGACTGAATAATGAAAAACTGTTTTTT. Translation gives CASCGLNNEKLFF.

A few counts support this clone. The rearrangement uses TRBV3-1 (or the pseudogene TRBV3-2) and TRBJ2-1; TRBD2 agrees at 8 bases. This CDR3 is 16 amino acids long. Trimming at V came to 0 bases and at J to 2 bases, leaving 3 bases not matched to a gene. Germline values: CDR1 LGHDT, CDR2 YNNKEL (reference sequence). As DNA, the CDR3 is TGTGCCAGCAGCCAAGATAAGCGGGAGACCTACAATGAGCAGTTCTTC. Translated, it gives CASSQDKRETYNEQFF.

The chain has TRBV25-1 and TRBJ2-3, with D possibly called TRBD1 or TRBD2 (5 bases each). Germline assignment: CDR1 MGHDK and CDR2 SYGVNS. V was clipped by 4 bases and J by 8 bases, with 22 bases between them. The CDR3 is made up of 16 amino acids. CDR3 sequence reads: CASSVLGGPGPGTQYF. The DNA for the CDR3 is TGTGCCAGCAGTGTCCTCGGCGGGCCAGGGCCGGGTACGCAGTATTTT.

In nucleotides, the CDR3 is TGTGCCAGCAGCCGGACCTCGGCGCGCCACGAGCAGTACTTC. Protein: CASSRTSARHEQYF. The V call is TRBV7-2, the J call TRBJ2-7; D is undetermined. Germline assignment: CDR1 SGHTA and CDR2 FQGNSA. Trimming left V 5 bases short and J 5 bases short, with 16 bases between. The CDR3 sequence is 14 residues long.

The chain recombines TRBV3-1 (or the pseudogene TRBV3-2) with TRBJ2-5; D may be TRBD2 (6 bases). Germline CDR1 and CDR2: LGHDT and YNNKEL (reference sequence). Deletions cut 2 bases from V and 7 bases from J, with 14 bases between. The CDR3 spans 14 residues. The DNA for the CDR3 is TGTGCCAGCAGCCAATCGGGAGTTCGAGGGACCCAGTACTTC. This encodes CASSQSGVRGTQYF.

The rearrangement joins TRBV13 to TRBJ1-5; D remains unclear. CDR1 PRHDT and CDR2 FYEKMQ come from the germline V gene (reference sequence). V was shortened by 2 bases and J by 6 bases, with 5 bases between the two germline ends. The CDR3 consists of 12 residues. CDR3 residues: CASSLIGQPQHF. CDR3 DNA sequence: TGTGCCAGCAGCTTAATTGGTCAGCCCCAGCATTTT.

The CDR3 nucleotides read TGTGCCTGGAGTGTACCAAAGGGTTTTCTGTCACCCCTCCACTTT. It yields the protein CAWSVPKGFLSPLHF. The chain couples TRBV30 to TRBJ1-6; D unclear. CDR1 and CDR2 (germline): GTSNPN, SVGIG (reference sequence). The V gene lost 0 bases and the J gene lost 10 bases, with 16 bases spanning the gap. The CDR3 totals 15 residues.

The V gene is TRBV5-1, the J gene TRBJ2-3; perhaps D is TRBD1 or TRBD2 (5 bases each). Germline-derived CDR1 and CDR2 are SGHRS and YFSETQ. V lost 2 bases and J 2 bases, leaving 12 bases between the germline ends. This CDR3 region has 15 residues. CDR3 sequence reads: CASSLKGPPTDTQYF. CDR3 nucleotides: TGCGCCAGCAGCTTAAAGGGACCACCCACAGATACGCAGTATTTT.

This clone was detected a few times. This sequence joins TRBV25-1 and TRBJ1-3; 9 bases fit TRBD1. The CDR3 is 13 residues long. V lost 6 bases to trimming and J lost 4 bases; unmatched junction nucleotides: 1. Germline values: CDR1 MGHDK, CDR2 SYGVNS. The CDR3 DNA reads TGTGCCAGCAGGGGGACAGGGGGAAACACCATATATTTT. Translated, it gives CASRGTGGNTIYF.

The V gene is TRBV7-2, the J gene TRBJ1-6; D is possibly TRBD1 (5 bases). Germline V gene lookup returns CDR1 SGHTA and CDR2 FQGNSA. The V end lost 1 base, the J end lost 6 bases, and 7 bases lay between the germline ends. There are 14 residues in the CDR3. CDR3 sequence reads: CASSLGQLNSPLHF. For the CDR3, the DNA is TGTGCCAGCAGCTTAGGACAGCTTAATTCACCCCTCCACTTT. The variable domain in full, completed from reference TRBV7-2 and TRBJ1-6, reads GAGVSQSPSNKVTEKGKDVELRCDPISGHTALYWYRQSLGQGLEFLIYFQGNSAPDKSGLPSDRFSAERTGGSVSTLTIQRTQQEDSAVYLCASSLGQLNSPLHFGNGTRLTVT.

The rearrangement uses TRBV7-2 and TRBJ2-1; D might be TRBD2 (5 bases). This CDR3 spans 16 amino acids. Looked up from germline, CDR1 is SGHTA and CDR2 is FQGNSA. Deletions cut 5 bases from V and 3 bases from J, with 17 bases between. The DNA for the CDR3 is TGTGCCAGCAGCCCCGACGGCAGCGGTAACTACAATGAGCAGTTCTTC. Protein: CASSPDGSGNYNEQFF.

A remark on this clone: The limits of the CDR3 on the DNA are not certain, so only TCRdb's listed CDR3 is given. This sequence joins TRBV28 and TRBJ1-6. Germline V CDR1 and CDR2: MDHEN, SYDVKM. Termini included, the CDR3 measures 14 amino acids. CDR3 protein: CASSSSGRKTPLHF.

This chain uses TRBV5-5 with TRBJ1-5; D call uncertain. The CDR3 length is 12 residues. V shed 1 base and J shed 7 bases, with 6 bases lying between them. Germline V gene lookup returns CDR1 SGHKS and CDR2 YYEKEE (reference sequence). In nucleotides, the CDR3 is TGTGCCAGCAGCTTGCTGGGGCAGCCCCAGCATTTT. Encoded protein: CASSLLGQPQHF.

The rearrangement links TRBV7-2 to TRBJ2-5; D may be TRBD1 (5 bases). CDR1 and CDR2 from the germline V gene are SGHTA and FQGNSA. The ends were cut back, 3 bases at V and 5 bases at J, with 13 bases in the middle. This CDR3 is built from 14 residues. CDR3 residues: CASSFPDKGETQYF. CDR3 DNA: TGTGCCAGCAGCTTTCCGGACAAAGGGGAGACCCAGTACTTC.

This chain connects TRBV30 to TRBJ1-1; no firm D call. There are 13 residues in the CDR3. V lost 2 bases, J lost 8 bases, and 15 bases lay in between. Germline CDR1 reads GTSNPN; CDR2 reads SVGIG (reference sequence). The DNA for the CDR3 is TGTGCCTGGAGTTCGTTGGGAATGGGGGAAGCTTTCTTT. This codes for CAWSSLGMGEAFF.

V and J are TRBV19 and TRBJ1-1; D possibly corresponds to TRBD1 (6 bases). With 4 bases removed from V and 4 bases from J, the gap between germline ends came to 16 bases. Germline V gives CDR1 LNHDA, CDR2 SQIVND (reference sequence). The CDR3 covers 15 residues. The CDR3 sequence is CASSKPGVPVTEAFF. The CDR3 DNA follows: TGTGCCAGTAGTAAACCAGGGGTTCCGGTCACTGAAGCTTTCTTT.

The rearrangement joins TRBV19 to TRBJ2-5; D possibly uses TRBD1 or TRBD2 (7 bases each). V lost 5 bases and J lost 2, with 15 bases in between. CDR1 and CDR2 (germline): LNHDA, SQIVND (reference sequence). This CDR3 contains 15 residues. CDR3 nucleotide sequence: TGTGCCAGTAGTCAAGCGGGACAGATGCAAGAGACCCAGTACTTC. Protein product: CASSQAGQMQETQYF. Using reference TRBV19 and TRBJ2-5 for the parts outside the CDR3, the full variable domain is DGGITQSPKYLFRKEGQNVTLSCEQNLNHDAMYWYRQDPGQGLRLIYYSQIVNDFQKGDIAEGYSVSREKKESFPLTVTSAQKNPTAFYLCASSQAGQMQETQYFGPGTRLLVL.

The chain couples TRBV9 to TRBJ2-2; 11 bases line up with TRBD2. J was trimmed by 7 bases and V by 5 bases; bases with no gene match: 10. The germline V gene encodes CDR1 SGDLS and CDR2 YYNGEE. The CDR3 contains 16 residues. The CDR3 DNA sequence: TGTGCCAGCAGGGAGGGTAGCGGGAGGGCCAACGGGGAGCTGTTTTTT. Amino acid sequence: CASREGSGRANGELFF.

The chain has TRBV4-1 and TRBJ2-7; 8 positions match TRBD2. J was trimmed by 3 bases and V by 0 bases; bases with no gene match: 4. This CDR3 spans 15 amino acids. Germline V CDR1 and CDR2: MGHRA, YSYEKL. The CDR3 region is CASSQEAGVFYEQYF. For the CDR3, the DNA is TGCGCCAGCAGCCAAGAAGCGGGAGTATTCTACGAGCAGTACTTC.

This chain connects TRBV19 to TRBJ2-7; TRBD1 matches at 8 bases. The CDR3 loop spans 15 amino acids. With V trimmed by 6 bases and J by 4 bases, 11 bases remained unmatched. The V gene's germline CDR1 is LNHDA and CDR2 SQIVND (reference sequence). The CDR3 nucleotides are TGTGCCAGTAGCGAGGACAGGGCGTTCGGGTACGAGCAGTACTTC. Encoded protein: CASSEDRAFGYEQYF.